This T cell receptor beta chain is from a study of blood T cell repertoires in COVID-19. Study information: PBMCs, B-cell-depleted T cells, or T cells were the source of the cDNA or gDNA that made up the material.

Sequencing was performed with immunoSEQ multiplex PCR; in TCRdb, only in-frame clones are kept and a portion is missing. Of some 300,000 clones listed, nearly 90% are singletons. The CDR3 runs 14 residues. Germline-derived CDR1 and CDR2 are LNHDA and SQIVND (reference sequence). V was cut by 6 bases and J by 2 bases, with 11 bases left in between. This chain links TRBV19 with TRBJ1-5, with D tentatively TRBD1 (5 bases). This clonotype originated in a woman aged 40-49 years with COVID-19, enrolled during active disease. The sample taken for sequencing was peripheral blood. CDR3 nucleotide sequence: TGTGCCAGTAGGCCGGCGGGGGGCAATCAGCCCCAGCATTTT. Translating it yields CASRPAGGNQPQHF. The full variable domain, completed using reference TRBV19 and TRBJ1-5, is DGGITQSPKYLFRKEGQNVTLSCEQNLNHDAMYWYRQDPGQGLRLIYYSQIVNDFQKGDIAEGYSVSREKKESFPLTVTSAQKNPTAFYLCASRPAGGNQPQHFGDGTRLSIL.